Shown below are 26 T cell receptor beta chains from a single sample sequenced in a study of shared clonotypes between healthy human individuals. Assay: immunoSEQ multiplex PCR; the TCRdb copy retains only in-frame clones and omits some. The sample consists of 2 million to 2.5 million clones, approximately 95% of them appearing once. Positively selected for CCR7, the CD45RO-negative cells used as naive CD8 cells excluded terminally differentiated effector memory CD45RA+ cells. Sequenced sample: naive CD8+ T cells sorted from blood. All receptors come from a man younger than 35 in good health.

This chain uses TRBV27 with TRBJ1-2; tentative D call: TRBD1 (5 bases). Germline CDR1 is MNHEY and CDR2 is SMNVEV (reference sequence). V shed 5 bases and J shed 6 bases, with 16 bases lying between them. The CDR3 covers 14 residues. CDR3 protein: CASSPGGVQNGYTF. As DNA, the CDR3 is TGTGCCAGCAGTCCGGGGGGGGTACAGAATGGCTACACCTTC.

The chain employs TRBV25-1 and TRBJ2-5, with TRBD1 as a possible D gene (6 bases). CDR3 length equals 13 residues. Per the germline V gene, CDR1 is MGHDK and CDR2 is SYGVNS. V was pared by 4 bases and J by 5 bases, with 11 bases between. The DNA of the CDR3 is TGTGCCAGCAGTGGGTCAGGGGCGGAGACCCAGTACTTC. Translating it yields CASSGSGAETQYF.

The CDR3 coding sequence is TGTGCCAGCAGCTTAATCGTCACTGAAGCTTTCTTT. It encodes CASSLIVTEAFF. This rearrangement joins TRBV7-9 to TRBJ1-1; D gene uncertain. The CDR3 is 12 residues long. In germline, CDR1 is SEHNR, CDR2 FQNEAQ (reference sequence). V shed 2 bases and J shed 4 bases, with 5 bases lying between them.

The chain combines TRBV7-3 with TRBJ2-2; D unclear. CDR1 is SGHTA, CDR2 FQGTGA, per germline. The CDR3 covers 12 residues. V gave up 5 bases and J gave up 5 bases, with 6 bases separating them. Here the CDR3 DNA reads TGTGCCAGCAGCGACGATACCGGGGAGCTGTTTTTT. It specifies CASSDDTGELFF.

Regarding this clone: The same CDR3 can be traced to other DNA sequences in this sample. This chain connects TRBV2 to TRBJ2-5; D gene unclear. Trimming cost V 8 bases and J 4 bases, with 5 bases left between them. The CDR3 contains 10 residues. Germline assignment: CDR1 SNHLY and CDR2 FYNNEI. This CDR3 is CASLLETQYF. The CDR3 DNA reads TGTGCCAGCCTACTAGAGACCCAGTACTTC. The full variable domain, rest sourced from reference TRBV2 and TRBJ2-5, is EPEVTQTPSHQVTQMGQEVILRCVPISNHLYFYWYRQILGQKVEFLVSFYNNEISEKSEIFDDQFSVERPDGSNFTLKIRSTKLEDSAMYFCASLLETQYFGPGTRLLVL.

This chain joins TRBV9 and TRBJ1-4; D not resolved. CDR1 and CDR2 (germline): SGDLS, YYNGEE. V lost 4 bases, J lost 3 bases, and 13 bases lay in between. The CDR3 sequence is 15 residues long. In DNA form, the CDR3 reads TGTGCCAGCAGCACCCGCGGAAACCCTAATGAAAAACTGTTTTTT. Translating it yields CASSTRGNPNEKLFF.

The rearrangement links TRBV6-1 to TRBJ2-7, with TRBD2 matching 10 bases. The CDR3 runs 15 residues. Losses at the gene ends were 5 bases for V and 2 bases for J; bases not matched to a gene: 6. Germline V gene sequence: CDR1 MNHNS, CDR2 SASEGT. This chain's CDR3 is CASSTSGTTAYEQYF. The DNA of the CDR3 is TGTGCCAGCAGTACTAGCGGGACGACCGCCTACGAGCAGTACTTC.

The genes are TRBV6-5 and TRBJ1-2, with D unclear. CDR3 length: 16 residues. Germline lookup yields CDR1 MNHEY and CDR2 SVGAGI. V lost 0 bases and J 3 bases, leaving 14 bases between the germline ends. The chain's CDR3 is CASSYSKRDWYYGYTF. In DNA form, the CDR3 reads TGTGCCAGCAGTTACTCGAAAAGGGATTGGTACTATGGCTACACCTTC.

The V and J genes are TRBV27 and TRBJ1-1; 8 bases align to TRBD1. Germline V gene data show CDR1 as MNHEY and CDR2 as SMNVEV (reference sequence). The V gene end was trimmed by 0 bases and the J gene end by 2 bases; junction bases not matched to a gene: 5. This CDR3 is 16 amino acids long. CDR3 DNA: TGTGCCAGCAGTTTATCGGGCGGACAGGGTAACACTGAAGCTTTCTTT. It specifies CASSLSGGQGNTEAFF.

This chain joins TRBV6-1 and TRBJ2-7, with D perhaps matching TRBD1 or TRBD2 (5 bases each). Germline lookup yields CDR1 MNHNS and CDR2 SASEGT. CDR3 length: 15 amino acids. V gave up 2 bases and J gave up 3 bases, with 14 bases separating them. This chain's CDR3 is CASSENRDQIYEQYF. In nucleotides, the CDR3 is TGTGCCAGCAGTGAAAACCGGGACCAAATCTACGAGCAGTACTTC.

The V call is TRBV19, the J call TRBJ2-1; 9 bases align to TRBD2. Trimming at V came to 5 bases and at J to 7 bases, leaving 6 bases not matched to a gene. CDR1 LNHDA and CDR2 SQIVND come from the germline V gene (reference sequence). CDR3 size: 14 residues. CDR3 in amino acids: CASSETSGGNEQFF. CDR3 DNA sequence: TGTGCCAGTAGTGAGACTAGCGGAGGGAATGAGCAGTTCTTC.

This clone was counted once. V usage is TRBV11-2 and J usage is TRBJ2-1; D gene unclear. The CDR3 is made up of 14 amino acids. Germline loops: CDR1 SGHAT, CDR2 FQNNGV. The germline V and J ends were trimmed by 1 base and 6 bases, with 10 bases remaining between them. CDR3 residues: CASSLASAANEQFF. The CDR3, as DNA: TGTGCCAGCAGCTTAGCGTCCGCGGCCAATGAGCAGTTCTTC.

The rearrangement joins TRBV19 to TRBJ2-5; no clear D gene. From germline, CDR1 is LNHDA and CDR2 SQIVND (reference sequence). This CDR3 has 14 amino acids. Trimming cost V 3 bases and J 1 base, with 9 bases left between them. DNA of the CDR3: TGTGCCAGTAGTATCCTAAGCAGCCAAGAGACCCAGTACTTC. This encodes CASSILSSQETQYF.

The rearrangement uses TRBV5-6 and TRBJ2-1, with TRBD1 identical over 9 bases. Germline trimming cut 3 bases from V and 7 bases from J; bases unmatched to any gene: 8. Germline CDR1 SGHDT, CDR2 YYEEEE. The length of the CDR3 is 15 residues. In nucleotides, the CDR3 is TGTGCCAGCAGCTGGAGCGGACAGGGGATGAATGAGCAGTTCTTC. As protein: CASSWSGQGMNEQFF. The entire variable domain, with the rest obtained from reference TRBV5-6 and TRBJ2-1, is as follows: DAGVTQSPTHLIKTRGQQVTLRCSPKSGHDTVSWYQQALGQGPQFIFQYYEEEERQRGNFPDRFSGHQFPNYSSELNVNALLLGDSALYLCASSWSGQGMNEQFFGPGTRLTVL.

This rearrangement joins TRBV5-1 to TRBJ1-6; D is unclear. CDR1 SGHRS and CDR2 YFSETQ come from the germline V gene. V was trimmed by 0 bases and J by 7 bases, leaving 8 bases between them. The CDR3 is made up of 14 amino acids. The CDR3 protein is CASSLEDSNSPLHF. In DNA form, the CDR3 reads TGCGCCAGCAGCTTGGAGGACTCCAATTCACCCCTCCACTTT.

Turning to this clone: This CDR3 is also generated by other DNA sequences in the sample. This chain uses TRBV5-6 with TRBJ1-6; D is ambiguous. In germline, CDR1 is SGHDT, CDR2 YYEEEE. V was clipped by 2 bases and J by 7 bases, with 4 bases between them. The CDR3 totals 12 residues. In DNA, the CDR3 is TGTGCCAGCAGCTTTGACAATTCACCCCTCCACTTT. Amino acid sequence: CASSFDNSPLHF.

V usage is TRBV9 and J usage is TRBJ2-5, with D perhaps TRBD1 or TRBD2 (5 bases each). The V gene's germline CDR1 is SGDLS and CDR2 YYNGEE. V was clipped by 5 bases and J by 2 bases, with 13 bases between them. This CDR3 is built from 14 residues. The CDR3 region is CASSDRDGQETQYF. For the CDR3, the DNA is TGTGCCAGCAGTGACCGGGACGGACAAGAGACCCAGTACTTC.

The rearrangement joins TRBV19 to TRBJ1-2; D ambiguous. Germline V gene sequence: CDR1 LNHDA, CDR2 SQIVND (reference sequence). This CDR3 is built from 13 residues. Trimming removed 1 base at V and 7 bases at J, with 10 bases between. As DNA, the CDR3 is TGTGCCAGTAGTATAGGTCCGGGTTTTGGCTACACCTTC. Protein: CASSIGPGFGYTF.

The chain links TRBV7-9 to TRBJ2-4; D is uncertain. The CDR3 has 18 amino acids. Trimming left V 5 bases short and J 0 bases short, with 20 bases between. Germline-derived CDR1 and CDR2 are SEHNR and FQNEAQ (reference sequence). The CDR3 loop reads CASSVDATAVLAKNIQYF. The CDR3 DNA reads TGTGCCAGCAGCGTAGACGCCACCGCTGTCCTAGCCAAAAACATTCAGTACTTC.

V is TRBV12-2 and J is TRBJ2-1; TRBD2, the table's D call, was not compared with the DNA. TRBV12-2 is designated a pseudogene. The CDR3 runs to 16 residues. CDR3 nucleotide sequence: TGTGCAAGTCGCTTAGGGGCACTAGCGATGGGGAATGAGCAGTTCTTC. It specifies CASRLGALAMGNEQFF.

Turning to this clone: The same CDR3 is also encoded by other DNA sequences in this sample. The chain combines TRBV4-3 with TRBJ2-7; D gene ambiguous. The CDR3 is 13 amino acids. Trimming stripped 0 bases from V and 4 bases from J, with 7 bases between. The germline CDR1 and CDR2 sequences are LGHNA and YSLEER. The CDR3 bases are TGCGCCAGCAGCCAAGAACGAAGTTACGAGCAGTACTTC. This translates into CASSQERSYEQYF.

The J gene is TRBJ1-2, the V gene TRBV27; possible D gene TRBD1, 5 bases. The CDR3 has 15 amino acids. Per the germline V gene, CDR1 is MNHEY and CDR2 is SMNVEV (reference sequence). V was cut by 0 bases and J by 7 bases, with 15 bases left in between. CDR3 sequence (DNA): TGTGCCAGCAGTTTATCTCCGGGAGGGGAGGGTGGCTACACCTTC. Protein: CASSLSPGGEGGYTF.

On this clone itself: Other DNA sequences in the sample encode the same CDR3. This chain links TRBV6-5 with TRBJ2-7; no reliable D call. The CDR3 has 13 residues. Germline V gives CDR1 MNHEY, CDR2 SVGAGI. V dropped 5 bases and J dropped 1 base, with 9 bases sitting between them. The CDR3 DNA sequence: TGTGCCAGCAGTCCGGGCCCTTCCTACGAGCAGTACTTC. Amino acids: CASSPGPSYEQYF.

The chain joins TRBV13 to TRBJ1-4; 8 bases map to TRBD1. Looked up from germline, CDR1 is PRHDT and CDR2 is FYEKMQ (reference sequence). The CDR3 loop spans 15 amino acids. J gave up 8 bases and V 5 bases, and 10 bases lay outside the gene matches. The CDR3 loop is CASSLYRDRSEKLFF. CDR3 coding DNA: TGTGCCAGCAGCCTCTACCGGGACAGGAGCGAAAAACTGTTTTTT.

J is TRBJ2-5 and V is TRBV9; TRBD1 is a possible D gene (6 bases). This CDR3 has 14 amino acids. Trimming took off 0 bases at V and 6 bases at J, with 12 bases between the two ends. The germline V gene encodes CDR1 SGDLS and CDR2 YYNGEE. CDR3 in amino acids: CASSVAAGAQTQYF. DNA of the CDR3: TGTGCCAGCAGCGTAGCTGCAGGGGCGCAGACCCAGTACTTC.

The chain employs TRBV7-9 and TRBJ1-2; D is possibly TRBD1 (5 bases). The germline CDR1 and CDR2 sequences are SEHNR and FQNEAQ (reference sequence). The CDR3 is 13 residues long. The V gene lost 4 bases and the J gene lost 4 bases, with 10 bases spanning the gap. The CDR3 region is CASSYGDPYGYTF. CDR3 sequence (DNA): TGTGCCAGCAGCTACGGGGACCCCTATGGCTACACCTTC.